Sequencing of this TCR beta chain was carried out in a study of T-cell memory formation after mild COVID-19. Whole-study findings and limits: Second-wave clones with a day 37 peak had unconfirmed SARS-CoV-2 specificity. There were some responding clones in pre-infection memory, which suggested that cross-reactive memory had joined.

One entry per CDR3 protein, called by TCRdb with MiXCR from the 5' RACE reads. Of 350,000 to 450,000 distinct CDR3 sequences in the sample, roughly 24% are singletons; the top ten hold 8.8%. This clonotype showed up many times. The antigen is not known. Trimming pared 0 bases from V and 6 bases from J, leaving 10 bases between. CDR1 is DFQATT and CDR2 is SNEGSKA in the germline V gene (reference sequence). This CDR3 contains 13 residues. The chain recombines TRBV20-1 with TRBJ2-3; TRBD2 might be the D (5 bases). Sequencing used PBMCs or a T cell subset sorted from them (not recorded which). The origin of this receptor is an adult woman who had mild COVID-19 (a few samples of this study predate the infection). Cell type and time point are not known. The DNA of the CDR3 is TGCAGTGCTAGAGAGACGGGGTCGGATACGCAGTATTTT. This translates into CSARETGSDTQYF.